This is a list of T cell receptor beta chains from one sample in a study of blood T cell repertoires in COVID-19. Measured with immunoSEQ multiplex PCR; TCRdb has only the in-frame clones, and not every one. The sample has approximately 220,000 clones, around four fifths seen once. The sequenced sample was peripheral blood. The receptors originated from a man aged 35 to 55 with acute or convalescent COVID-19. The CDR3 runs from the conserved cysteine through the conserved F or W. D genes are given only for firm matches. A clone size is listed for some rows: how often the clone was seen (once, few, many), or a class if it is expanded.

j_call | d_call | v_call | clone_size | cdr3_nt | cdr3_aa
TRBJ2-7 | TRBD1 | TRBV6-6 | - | TGTGCCAGCAGTCCCCCCGGGACAGGGCAGAACGAGCAGTACTTC | CASSPPGTGQNEQYF
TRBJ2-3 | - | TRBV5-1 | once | TGCGCCAGCAGCTTGGTTGGCAGTTCCACAGATACGCAGTATTTT | CASSLVGSSTDTQYF
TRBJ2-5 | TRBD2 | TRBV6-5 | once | TGTGCCAGCAGGATCGGACTAGCGAGCGAGACCCAGTACTTC | CASRIGLASETQYF
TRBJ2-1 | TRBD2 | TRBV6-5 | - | TGTGCCAGCAGTCAGAGACTAGCCGTAAACGAGCAGTTCTTC | CASSQRLAVNEQFF
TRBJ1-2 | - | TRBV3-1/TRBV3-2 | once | TGTGCCAGCAGCCAAGTGGCGCGACAGAAAGCTGGCTACACCTTC | CASSQVARQKAGYTF
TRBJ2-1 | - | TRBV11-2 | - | TGTGCCAGCAGCTTAGATAAGGGGGCGGGAACGAATGAGCAGTTCTTC | CASSLDKGAGTNEQFF
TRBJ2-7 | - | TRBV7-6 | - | TGTGCCAGCAGCTTAATCCCGCGTGCTCAGGGCTCCGAGCAGTACTTC | CASSLIPRAQGSEQYF
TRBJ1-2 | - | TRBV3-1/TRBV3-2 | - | TGTGCCAGCAGCCCCCTTTTGGCAGGCAGCTATGGCTACACCTTC | CASSPLLAGSYGYTF
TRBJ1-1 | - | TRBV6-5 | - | TGTGCCAGCAATCAGGGTTATTTACACGCTGAAGCTTTCTTT | CASNQGYLHAEAFF
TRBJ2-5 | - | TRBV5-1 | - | TGCGCCAGCAGCTCCCCCGGCGGATCGGAGACCCAGTACTTC | CASSSPGGSETQYF
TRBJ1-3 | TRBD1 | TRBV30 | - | TGTGCCGCCGACAGGGGCTCTGGAAACACCATATATTTT | CAADRGSGNTIYF
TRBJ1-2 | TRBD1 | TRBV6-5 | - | TGTGCCAGCAGTTACTCACAGGGGGCTCCGGGGGGCTACACCTTC | CASSYSQGAPGGYTF
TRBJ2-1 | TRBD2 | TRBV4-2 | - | TGTGCCAGCAGCCCGCCATTAGCGGGAGACTACAATGAGCAGTTCTTC | CASSPPLAGDYNEQFF
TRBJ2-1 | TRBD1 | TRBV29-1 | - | TGCAGCGTTGTTAGTGGCTCCGGGACAGGACTAAACAATGAGCAGTTCTTC | CSVVSGSGTGLNNEQFF
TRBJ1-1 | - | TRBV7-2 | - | TGTGCCAGCAGCTCCCTCGCCGGACAGTTGAACACTGAAGCTTTCTTT | CASSSLAGQLNTEAFF
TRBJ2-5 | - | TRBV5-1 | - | TGCGCCAGCAGCTTGGGTCGGACTCAAGAGACCCAGTACTTC | CASSLGRTQETQYF
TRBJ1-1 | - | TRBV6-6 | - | TGTGCCAGCAGTCTAGGACAGAACACTGAAGCTTTCTTT | CASSLGQNTEAFF
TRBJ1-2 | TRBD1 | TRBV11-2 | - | TGTGCCAGCAGCTTAACAGGGGAGACTAACTATGGCTACACCTTC | CASSLTGETNYGYTF
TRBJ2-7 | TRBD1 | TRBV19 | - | TGTGCCAGTAGAAGGACAGGGGGTTACGAGCAGTACTTC | CASRRTGGYEQYF
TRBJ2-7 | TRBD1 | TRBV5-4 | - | TGTGCCAGCAGCAGTCTAGACAGGGCCTCCTACGAGCAGTACTTC | CASSSLDRASYEQYF
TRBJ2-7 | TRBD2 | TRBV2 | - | TGTGCCAGCAGTACGGCGGGAGGGCCCAACTACGAGCAGTACTTC | CASSTAGGPNYEQYF
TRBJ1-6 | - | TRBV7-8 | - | TGTGCCAGCAGCCCGCCGAGTAGTGCCCTCCACTTT | CASSPPSSALHF
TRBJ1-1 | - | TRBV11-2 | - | TGTGCCAGCAGCTTAGGGAGGGCGAACACTGAAGCTTTCTTT | CASSLGRANTEAFF
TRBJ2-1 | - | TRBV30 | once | TGTGCCTGGAACTTAGCCGGGGGTCCCTGGGATGAGCAGTTCTTC | CAWNLAGGPWDEQFF
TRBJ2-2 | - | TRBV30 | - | TGTGCCTGGAGTCACAACCTGGGAGCGACCGGGGAGCTGTTTTTT | CAWSHNLGATGELFF
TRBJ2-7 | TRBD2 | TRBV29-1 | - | TGCAGCGTTGAGACCGGGACTAGCGGGAGTAGCTACGAGCAGTACTTC | CSVETGTSGSSYEQYF
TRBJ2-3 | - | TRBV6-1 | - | TGTGCCAGCAGTGAACAGGGCAGGGGACGCGCAGATACGCAGTATTTT | CASSEQGRGRADTQYF
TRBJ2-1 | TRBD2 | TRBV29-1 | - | TGCAGCTTCTTAGCGGGGGCAGTGAATGAGCAGTTCTTC | CSFLAGAVNEQFF
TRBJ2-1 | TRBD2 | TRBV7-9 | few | TGTGCCAGCAGCGTTCGACTAGCGGGCTCCAATGAGCAGTTCTTC | CASSVRLAGSNEQFF
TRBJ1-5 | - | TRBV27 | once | TGTGCCAGCAGTTCCTTATGGGGCAGGGCGAGCAATCAGCCCCAGCATTTT | CASSSLWGRASNQPQHF
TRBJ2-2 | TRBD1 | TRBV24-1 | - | TGTGCCACCAGTGATGGGACAGGGTACACCGGGGAGCTGTTTTTT | CATSDGTGYTGELFF
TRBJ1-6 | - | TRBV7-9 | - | TGTGCCAGCAGTGGAGGGGACAATTCACCCCTCCACTTT | CASSGGDNSPLHF
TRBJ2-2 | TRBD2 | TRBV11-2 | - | TGTGCCAGCAGCTTAGGGAGACTAGCGGGAGGAAACACCGGGGAGCTGTTTTTT | CASSLGRLAGGNTGELFF
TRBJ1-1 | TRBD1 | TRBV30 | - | TGTGCCTGGAACCCAGGGGGCACTGAAGCTTTCTTT | CAWNPGGTEAFF
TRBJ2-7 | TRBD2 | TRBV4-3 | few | TGCGCCAGCAGCCTCAGACTAGCGGGAGTCAACGAGCAGTACTTC | CASSLRLAGVNEQYF
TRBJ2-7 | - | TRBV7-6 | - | TGTGCCAGCAGCTTTTCGGCGGTCAGGGGCTACGAGCAGTACTTC | CASSFSAVRGYEQYF
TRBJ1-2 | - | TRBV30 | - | TGTGCCTGGACCACAGGTTCTAACTATGGCTACACCTTC | CAWTTGSNYGYTF
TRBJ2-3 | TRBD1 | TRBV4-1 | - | TGCGCCAGCAGCCTCGGAGACAGGGGGCTCGGAGATACGCAGTATTTT | CASSLGDRGLGDTQYF
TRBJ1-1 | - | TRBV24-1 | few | TGTGCCACCCCCGACAGGATCGCTTTCTTT | CATPDRIAFF
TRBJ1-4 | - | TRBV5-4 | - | TGTGCCAGCAGCACTAGAGACGGTGCAACTAATGAAAAACTGTTTTTT | CASSTRDGATNEKLFF
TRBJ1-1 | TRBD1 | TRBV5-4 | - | TGTGCCAGCAGCCGGGGACAGGGGGAAACTGAAGCTTTCTTT | CASSRGQGETEAFF
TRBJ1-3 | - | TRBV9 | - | TGTGCCAGCAGCGTAGCTACAGGCCTCTCTGGAAACACCATATATTTT | CASSVATGLSGNTIYF
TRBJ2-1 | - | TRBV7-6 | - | TGTGCCAGCAGCTTTTCCGGGATCAATGAGCAGTTCTTC | CASSFSGINEQFF